These 26 T cell receptor beta chains were all obtained from the same sample, sequenced in a study of early stage breast cancer tumors. Clones were read by immunoSEQ multiplex PCR, and TCRdb kept only the in-frame ones, dropping some. Of around 10,000 clones detected, about 70% appear once; the ten largest clones hold approximately 17%. Sequencing was carried out using normal breast tissue next to the tumor. The source of these receptors is a person between 55 and 69 years old with breast cancer.

This chain uses TRBV2 with TRBJ2-1; 7 bases agree with TRBD2. The V gene's germline CDR1 is SNHLY and CDR2 FYNNEI. V was pared by 5 bases and J by 7 bases, with 5 bases of the junction left unmatched. The CDR3 has 13 residues. CDR3 region: CASSPGLLNEQFF. Here the CDR3 DNA reads TGTGCCAGCAGTCCGGGACTACTGAATGAGCAGTTCTTC.

V gene TRBV15 combines with J gene TRBJ2-7, with 8 bases aligning to TRBD1. Germline V lookup: CDR1 LNHNV, CDR2 YYDKDF (reference sequence). The ends lost 1 base at V and 2 bases at J; junction bases unmatched: 4. There are 15 residues in the CDR3. The CDR3 DNA sequence: TGTGCCACCAGCAGAGTTTGGGGACAGGCCTACGAGCAGTACTTC. Translation: CATSRVWGQAYEQYF.

In this sample, this clone turned up a few times. This sequence joins TRBV14 and TRBJ2-7; 8 bases agree with TRBD2. In germline, CDR1 is SGHDN, CDR2 FVKESK. V lost 1 base to trimming and J lost 6 bases; unmatched junction nucleotides: 8. There are 15 residues in the CDR3. DNA of the CDR3: TGTGCCAGCAGCCAAGTTCCAGCGGGAGTTGGCGAGCAGTACTTC. This encodes CASSQVPAGVGEQYF. The full variable domain, its missing parts supplied by reference TRBV14 and TRBJ2-7, is EAGVTQFPSHSVIEKGQTVTLRCDPISGHDNLYWYRRVMGKEIKFLLHFVKESKQDESGMPNNRFLAERTGGTYSTLKVQPAELEDSGVYFCASSQVPAGVGEQYFGPGTRLTVT.

The chain couples TRBV14 to TRBJ2-7; 8 bases match TRBD2. The CDR3 consists of 16 residues. Trimming at V came to 3 bases and at J to 0 bases, leaving 7 bases not matched to a gene. Germline V CDR1 and CDR2: SGHDN, FVKESK. The CDR3, as DNA: TGTGCCAGCAGCCACCGAAGCGGGAGAAGCTCCTACGAGCAGTACTTC. This sequence encodes CASSHRSGRSSYEQYF.

V usage is TRBV6-1 and J usage is TRBJ2-7, with 8 bases matching TRBD2. CDR3 length: 13 residues. After removal of 10 bases from V and 3 bases from J, the junction contained 8 bases not matched to a gene. Germline V gene lookup returns CDR1 MNHNS and CDR2 SASEGT. CDR3 in amino acids: CAIGGGFGYEQYF. CDR3 sequence (DNA): TGTGCCATCGGCGGGGGGTTCGGCTACGAGCAGTACTTC.

The chain recombines TRBV11-2 with TRBJ2-4; 11 positions match TRBD1. V was clipped by 3 bases and J by 6 bases; unmatched bases: 1. This CDR3 region has 14 residues. Germline assignment: CDR1 SGHAT and CDR2 FQNNGV. This chain's CDR3 is CASSFGTGGNIQYF. The DNA of the CDR3 is TGTGCCAGCAGCTTCGGGACAGGGGGAAACATTCAGTACTTC.

This clone was observed a few times. The rearrangement uses TRBV30 and TRBJ2-1; 10 bases are a match to TRBD1. Germline V gene sequence: CDR1 GTSNPN, CDR2 SVGIG (reference sequence). V was pared by 1 base and J by 4 bases, with 10 bases of the junction left unmatched. The CDR3 sequence is 17 residues long. The CDR3 reads CAWSGSRDRGIYNEQFF. CDR3 nucleotide sequence: TGTGCCTGGAGTGGATCGCGGGACAGGGGAATATACAATGAGCAGTTCTTC.

The chain employs TRBV28 and TRBJ2-3; 10 positions agree with TRBD2. V shed 3 bases, J shed 1 base, and the junction held 4 bases outside the gene matches. This CDR3 has 16 amino acids. Germline V gene lookup returns CDR1 MDHEN and CDR2 SYDVKM. In DNA, the CDR3 is TGTGCCAGCAGTTTTTCTAGCGGGAGTGGCACAGATACGCAGTATTTT. This codes for CASSFSSGSGTDTQYF.

The V gene is TRBV20-1, the J gene TRBJ2-7; D is uncertain. CDR1 is DFQATT, CDR2 SNEGSKA, per germline (reference sequence). V was pared by 5 bases and J by 7 bases, with 9 bases between. The CDR3 is 10 amino acids. CDR3 region: CSALVYEQYF. The CDR3 bases are TGCAGTGCTCTCGTCTATGAGCAGTACTTC.

V gene TRBV2 combines with J gene TRBJ1-2; unclear D gene. The CDR3 loop spans 12 amino acids. CDR1 SNHLY and CDR2 FYNNEI come from the germline V gene. The V gene lost 7 bases and the J gene lost 3 bases, with 9 bases spanning the gap. The CDR3, as DNA: TGTGCCAGCAAATTGGCAGACTATGGCTACACCTTC. This translates into CASKLADYGYTF. The entire variable domain, with the rest obtained from reference TRBV2 and TRBJ1-2, is as follows: EPEVTQTPSHQVTQMGQEVILRCVPISNHLYFYWYRQILGQKVEFLVSFYNNEISEKSEIFDDQFSVERPDGSNFTLKIRSTKLEDSAMYFCASKLADYGYTFGSGTRLTVV.

This clone was found a few times. The chain's CDR3 is CASSKTRRGPDEQFF. The CDR3, as DNA: TGTGCCAGCAGCAAAACCCGCAGGGGGCCCGATGAGCAGTTCTTC. This rearrangement joins TRBV21-1 to TRBJ2-1; the D call of TRBD1 is as the table states it, not checked on the DNA. TRBV21-1 is assigned pseudogene status. CDR3 length equals 15 residues.

The table lists this clone with a few counts. This chain connects TRBV28 to TRBJ1-1, with TRBD1 as a possible D gene (6 bases). This CDR3 is built from 15 residues. Germline CDR1 reads MDHEN; CDR2 reads SYDVKM. Trimming removed 4 bases at V and 0 bases at J, with 12 bases between. This CDR3 reads CASSSAGTLNTEAFF. In DNA form, the CDR3 reads TGTGCCAGCAGTTCCGCCGGGACATTGAACACTGAAGCTTTCTTT.

The chain carries TRBV27 and TRBJ2-7; 14 bases fit TRBD2. V shed 7 bases and J 6 bases; nucleotides not matched to a gene: 5. CDR1 is MNHEY and CDR2 is SMNVEV in the germline V gene (reference sequence). This CDR3 comprises 14 residues. CDR3 in amino acids: CASNRGTSGSEQYF. Here the CDR3 DNA reads TGTGCCAGCAACCGTGGGACTAGCGGGAGCGAGCAGTACTTC.

This clone was counted between two and nine times. V usage is TRBV11-2 and J usage is TRBJ1-4, with D possibly being TRBD1 (5 bases). V was pared by 5 bases and J by 0 bases, with 10 bases between. Germline CDR1 reads SGHAT; CDR2 reads FQNNGV. This CDR3 is built from 15 residues. Here the CDR3 DNA reads TGTGCCAGCAGCCCCCAACAGGCAACTAATGAAAAACTGTTTTTT. This sequence encodes CASSPQQATNEKLFF.

The V and J genes are TRBV30 and TRBJ2-3, with 7 positions matching TRBD2. Unmatched junction bases numbered 5, after V lost 5 bases and J lost 0 bases. Germline V gives CDR1 GTSNPN, CDR2 SVGIG (reference sequence). The CDR3 length is 14 residues. In nucleotides, the CDR3 is TGTGCCTGGGGGAGGGGACCTAGCACAGATACGCAGTATTTT. Its protein is CAWGRGPSTDTQYF.

This clone was detected once. The V call is TRBV28, the J call TRBJ2-5; a weak D match, TRBD2 (5 bases). There are 14 residues in the CDR3. Germline-derived CDR1 and CDR2 are MDHEN and SYDVKM. V was clipped by 7 bases and J by 7 bases, with 19 bases between them. CDR3 in amino acids: CASKGGGSLPTQYF. Here the CDR3 DNA reads TGTGCCAGCAAAGGCGGCGGGTCCCTTCCGACCCAGTACTTC.

The chain couples TRBV7-9 to TRBJ2-7, with D maybe TRBD2 (5 bases). V lost 8 bases and J lost 3, with 11 bases in between. The CDR3 has 12 residues. Per the germline V gene, CDR1 is SEHNR and CDR2 is FQNEAQ (reference sequence). Here the CDR3 reads CASVLDNYEQYF. In nucleotides, the CDR3 is TGTGCCAGCGTACTAGACAACTACGAGCAGTACTTC. The variable domain in full, with the rest retrieved from reference TRBV7-9 and TRBJ2-7, is DTGVSQNPRHKITKRGQNVTFRCDPISEHNRLYWYRQTLGQGPEFLTYFQNEAQLEKSRLLSDRFSAERPKGSFSTLEIQRTEQGDSAMYLCASVLDNYEQYFGPGTRLTVT.

The chain links TRBV5-1 to TRBJ2-4; TRBD2 agrees at 7 bases. The J segment lost 1 base and the V segment lost 4 bases, leaving 8 bases of the junction unmatched. Germline values: CDR1 SGHRS, CDR2 YFSETQ. The CDR3 extends over 16 amino acids. CDR3 loop: CASSDGAGPAKNIQYF. DNA of the CDR3: TGCGCCAGCAGCGATGGAGCGGGACCGGCCAAAAACATTCAGTACTTC.

The J gene is TRBJ1-1, the V gene TRBV6-5; D perhaps matches TRBD1 (6 bases). CDR1 and CDR2 (germline): MNHEY, SVGAGI. Trimming pared 5 bases from V and 6 bases from J, leaving 16 bases between. The CDR3 covers 14 residues. This CDR3 is CASSQTQGPAEAFF. The CDR3 DNA reads as TGTGCCAGCAGTCAAACACAGGGTCCGGCTGAAGCTTTCTTT.

This clone was observed a single time. The chain is built from TRBV10-3 and TRBJ2-6; maybe TRBD1 (6 bases). Germline V lookup: CDR1 ENHRY, CDR2 SYGVKD. Between the trimmed V and J ends, which lost 6 bases and 0 bases, there was a span of 9 bases. The CDR3 loop spans 15 amino acids. CDR3 amino acids: CAIRDRTSGANVLTF. CDR3 nucleotides: TGTGCCATCAGGGACAGAACCTCTGGGGCCAACGTCCTGACTTTC.

This rearrangement joins TRBV7-2 to TRBJ2-2; no firm D call. CDR1 and CDR2 (germline): SGHTA, FQGNSA. The CDR3 sequence is 14 residues long. Trimming left V 5 bases short and J 5 bases short, with 12 bases between. CDR3 DNA: TGTGCCAGCAGCACTGGTCCCTCAACCGGGGAGCTGTTTTTT. Protein: CASSTGPSTGELFF.

This clone was seen a handful of times. The chain recombines TRBV18 with TRBJ1-5, with TRBD1 as a possible D gene (6 bases). V was pared by 1 base and J by 6 bases, with 10 bases between. From germline, CDR1 is KGHSH and CDR2 LQKENI. CDR3 length: 14 residues. The CDR3 here is CASSPLGGAQPQHF. The DNA of the CDR3 is TGTGCCAGCTCACCACTGGGGGGGGCTCAGCCCCAGCATTTT.

This clone occurred once. V gene TRBV14 combines with J gene TRBJ2-3; 7 bases fit TRBD2. This CDR3 contains 17 residues. Losses at the gene ends were 4 bases for V and 3 bases for J; bases not matched to a gene: 13. Germline loops: CDR1 SGHDN, CDR2 FVKESK. DNA for the CDR3: TGTGCCAGCAGCCTAAGAAGGGGCGGGAGCAGGACAGATACGCAGTATTTT. Translated, it gives CASSLRRGGSRTDTQYF.

This chain connects TRBV30 to TRBJ2-7, with D perhaps matching TRBD1 (7 bases). Between the trimmed V and J ends, which lost 2 bases and 9 bases, there was a span of 11 bases. In germline, CDR1 is GTSNPN, CDR2 SVGIG (reference sequence). The CDR3 consists of 11 residues. The CDR3 bases are TGTGCCTGGAGTCAGGGGGGAGTGCAGTACTTC. The encoded protein is CAWSQGGVQYF.

For the CDR3, the DNA is TGCGCCAGCAGCTTGTTTAGCAGAGGCCTAGCGCCTGGGCTAAATGAGCAGTTCTTC. It is translated as CASSLFSRGLAPGLNEQFF. The rearrangement links TRBV5-1 to TRBJ2-1, with D possibly matching TRBD2 (6 bases). This CDR3 is built from 19 residues. The V end lost 1 base, the J end lost 7 bases, and 27 bases lay between the germline ends. CDR1 is SGHRS, CDR2 YFSETQ, per germline.

This clone was seen once. The V and J genes are TRBV7-6 and TRBJ1-2; 7 bases agree with TRBD1. This CDR3 is 22 amino acids long. Germline CDR1 and CDR2: SGHVS and FNYEAQ. V shed 1 base and J 3 bases; nucleotides not matched to a gene: 26. This chain's CDR3 is CASSLGAGGRIPGTAIYYGYTF. CDR3 nucleotides: TGTGCCAGCAGCTTAGGCGCTGGGGGGCGTATCCCCGGGACAGCAATATACTATGGCTACACCTTC.